Listed below are T cell receptor beta chains from one sample, sequenced in a study of blood T cell repertoires in COVID-19. The data were produced by immunoSEQ multiplex PCR, yet TCRdb's version contains in-frame clones alone and is incomplete. There are over 150,000 clones in the sample; under 85% occur only once, and 0.6% to 0.65% lies in the top ten. Sequencing was done on a sample of peripheral blood. The receptor source for this set is a man between 60 and 75 years old with COVID-19, enrolled during active disease. Each CDR3 is given without its conserved first and last residue.

V: TRBV5-1
J: TRBJ1-2
CDR3: ASSGGTVYSYGYT

V: TRBV9
J: TRBJ2-7
CDR3: ASSVWPSGIYEQY

V: TRBV6-5
J: TRBJ2-7
CDR3: ASSTGGAGEQY

V: TRBV11-2
J: TRBJ1-6
CDR3: ASSLVGTGGDSPLH

V: TRBV4-3
J: TRBJ1-4
CDR3: ASSQDTGLTEGKLF

V: TRBV2
J: TRBJ2-2
CDR3: ASSEQGNTGELF

V: TRBV7-2
J: TRBJ1-4
CDR3: ASSSQFATNEKLF

V: TRBV7-3
J: TRBJ2-1
CDR3: ASSPPRAGGLNEQF

V: TRBV11-2
J: TRBJ2-7
CDR3: ASSLERGGHEQY

V: TRBV5-5
J: TRBJ1-6
CDR3: ASSLLDSDSPLH

V: TRBV19
J: TRBJ2-3
CDR3: ASSYITDTQY

V: TRBV6-5
J: TRBJ2-1
CDR3: ASRARGGFNEQF

V: TRBV4-1
J: TRBJ2-4
CDR3: ASSQVALAKNIQY

V: TRBV9
J: TRBJ1-1
CDR3: ASSVAVGSTEAF

V: TRBV11-3
J: TRBJ2-3
CDR3: ASSLSGQRDTDTQY

V: TRBV5-5
J: TRBJ2-1
CDR3: ASSPAVSSYNEQF

V: TRBV5-1
J: TRBJ2-5
CDR3: ASSLVGTTKETQY

V: TRBV2
J: TRBJ1-2
CDR3: ASSDRPGALNYGYT

V: TRBV6-2/TRBV6-3
J: TRBJ2-5
CDR3: ASSLSRDRGGGTNIGETQY

V: TRBV7-9
J: TRBJ1-1
CDR3: ASSLSTEAF

V: TRBV15
J: TRBJ2-1
CDR3: ATSRVIGTADEQF

V: TRBV21-1
J: TRBJ2-1
CDR3: ASSKMGLTSGGTRKGNEQF

V: TRBV19
J: TRBJ2-1
CDR3: ASSEWSGRGNEQF

V: TRBV18
J: TRBJ2-2
CDR3: ASSPRGRNTGELF

V: TRBV2
J: TRBJ1-5
CDR3: ASRDRGPNSNQPQH

V: TRBV28
J: TRBJ2-1
CDR3: ASKGLAAYNEQF

V: TRBV6-1
J: TRBJ1-5
CDR3: ASSEGQGLFQPQH

V: TRBV7-2
J: TRBJ2-1
CDR3: ASSSGTGTIYNEQF

V: TRBV19
J: TRBJ2-7
CDR3: ASTGRDYEQY

V: TRBV6-5
J: TRBJ2-1
CDR3: ASSSASGGRDEQF

V: TRBV29-1
J: TRBJ1-2
CDR3: SVEPQGAYGYT

V: TRBV6-5
J: TRBJ1-1
CDR3: ASFPRGSTEAF

V: TRBV6-1
J: TRBJ2-2
CDR3: ASSEATGEGLPGELF

V: TRBV6-4
J: TRBJ1-5
CDR3: ASSPGGGNQPQH

V: TRBV7-3
J: TRBJ2-1
CDR3: ASSLGLAKSSYNEQF

V: TRBV6-1
J: TRBJ2-1
CDR3: ASSESFGYNEQF

V: TRBV19
J: TRBJ1-1
CDR3: ASRPPGQGARVNTEAF

V: TRBV7-3
J: TRBJ2-7
CDR3: ASSFGAGAAYEQY

V: TRBV6-5
J: TRBJ1-4
CDR3: ASRSAGTSYEKLF

V: TRBV7-2
J: TRBJ1-4
CDR3: ASSLRQTATNEKLF

V: TRBV7-8
J: TRBJ2-7
CDR3: ASSLSGRSYEQY